A selection of T cell receptor beta chains follows, all from one sample in a study of blood T cell repertoires in COVID-19. Assay used: immunoSEQ multiplex PCR; TCRdb lists only in-frame clones, some missing. The sample shows about 180,000 clones, 65% to 90% of them seen only once. The sequencing input was PBMCs or T cells enriched from blood (not recorded which). Receptors originate from a man in his fifties who had recovered from COVID-19. The CDR3 runs from the conserved cysteine through the conserved F or W. A D gene is named only where the DNA matches it firmly. Only part of the rows carry a size: once, few, many, or a class if the clone is expanded.

D	V	size	J	DNA	CDR3
TRBD2	TRBV5-6	.	TRBJ2-2	TGTGCCAGCAGCCCGGGAGGGGCAGTCACCGGGGAGCTGTTTTTT	CASSPGGAVTGELFF
.	TRBV14	.	TRBJ1-6	TGTGCCAGCAGCCCCCGACAGGCTATTAATTCACCCCTCCACTTT	CASSPRQAINSPLHF
.	TRBV27	.	TRBJ1-6	TGTGCCAGCAGTCGTGTTGGTACCCACTCGAATTCACCCCTCCACTTT	CASSRVGTHSNSPLHF
TRBD1	TRBV5-1	.	TRBJ2-5	TGCGCCAGCAGCTTGGCCCCAGGGGGCGCAGGACTGGAGACCCAGTACTTC	CASSLAPGGAGLETQYF
TRBD1	TRBV14	.	TRBJ1-6	TGTGCCAGCAGCCAGACACAGGGGGCTAATTCACCCCTCCACTTT	CASSQTQGANSPLHF
.	TRBV6-5	.	TRBJ2-7	TGTGCCAGCAGGTTGGAGGCAGGGACTCTCTACGAGCAGTACTTC	CASRLEAGTLYEQYF
TRBD1	TRBV27	.	TRBJ1-2	TGTGCCAGCAGTTCGGGACAGGGGAACTATGGCTACACCTTC	CASSSGQGNYGYTF
.	TRBV5-1	.	TRBJ2-1	TGCGCCAGCAGCTTGGACAGTTATGAGCAGTTCTTC	CASSLDSYEQFF
TRBD1	TRBV3-1/TRBV3-2	.	TRBJ1-4	TGTGCCAGCAGCCAATTTCCAGGGGGACCTGAAAAACTGTTTTTT	CASSQFPGGPEKLFF
TRBD1	TRBV15	once	TRBJ2-7	TGTGCCACCAGCAGAGCTAGGGACAGGAACTTCGAGCAGTACTTC	CATSRARDRNFEQYF
TRBD1	TRBV12-3/TRBV12-4	.	TRBJ2-7	TGTGCCAGCAGCAAAAACAGGGGCGAGCAGTACTTC	CASSKNRGEQYF
.	TRBV10-1	.	TRBJ2-4	TGCGCCAGCCAACCTCGACGGGGAGGCATTCAGTACTTC	CASQPRRGGIQYF
.	TRBV6-5	.	TRBJ2-1	TGTGCCAGCAAAGCAGGGGATTTCTCCTACAATGAGCAGTTCTTC	CASKAGDFSYNEQFF
TRBD1	TRBV5-1	.	TRBJ2-5	TGCGCCAGCTTAGCCGGGACAGGGGGAGGAGAGACCCAGTACTTC	CASLAGTGGGETQYF
.	TRBV3-1/TRBV3-2	.	TRBJ1-1	TGTGCCAGCAGCCAATCATTTTTGGTGGGCCGGAACACTGAAGCTTTCTTT	CASSQSFLVGRNTEAFF
.	TRBV5-1	.	TRBJ2-1	TGCGCCAGCAGCTTGCTACAGATCTCCTACAATGAGCAGTTCTTC	CASSLLQISYNEQFF
.	TRBV7-6	.	TRBJ2-2	TGTGCCAGCAGCTTACAGCAGGGCGTTAACACCGGGGAGCTGTTTTTT	CASSLQQGVNTGELFF
.	TRBV30	.	TRBJ1-5	TGTGCCTGGAGTGTACGAAAGGGAGGCAATCAGCCCCAGCATTTT	CAWSVRKGGNQPQHF
.	TRBV9	many	TRBJ1-1	TGTGCCAGCAGCCCCAAGGGACTGCGCACTGAAGCTTTCTTT	CASSPKGLRTEAFF
TRBD1	TRBV5-4	.	TRBJ1-1	TGTGCCAGCAGCTCGAGGGGACAGCTCATGAACACTGAAGCTTTCTTT	CASSSRGQLMNTEAFF
TRBD1	TRBV6-5	.	TRBJ1-1	TGTGCCAGCAGTTACTCCCGTCAGGGGGAGGCTTTCTTT	CASSYSRQGEAFF
TRBD1	TRBV30	.	TRBJ1-4	TGTGCCTCCCGGGACAGAAGGGATGAAAAACTGTTTTTT	CASRDRRDEKLFF
TRBD2	TRBV29-1	.	TRBJ2-1	TGCAGCGTTGCGATCCTAGCGGGGGGGAATGAGCAGTTCTTC	CSVAILAGGNEQFF
.	TRBV4-2	.	TRBJ1-2	TGTGCCAGCAGCCAAGGCCCCCTACAGGGATGGAGTAACTATGGCTACACCTTC	CASSQGPLQGWSNYGYTF
TRBD2	TRBV24-1	few	TRBJ2-1	TGTGCCACCAGTGTCACTAGCGGGGGTTGGAATGAGCAGTTCTTC	CATSVTSGGWNEQFF
.	TRBV12-3/TRBV12-4	once	TRBJ1-2	TGTGCCAGCAGCACAACAGGCGCTGGCTACACCTTC	CASSTTGAGYTF
.	TRBV30	.	TRBJ1-5	TGTGCCTGGAGTTCGGTCGAGAGCAATCAGCCCCAGCATTTT	CAWSSVESNQPQHF
TRBD1	TRBV7-9	.	TRBJ1-5	TGTGCCAGCAGCTTAGGACAGGGGAATCAGCCCCAGCATTTT	CASSLGQGNQPQHF
.	TRBV7-9	.	TRBJ1-5	TGTGCCAGCAGTCGGACAGAGAATCAGCCCCAGCATTTT	CASSRTENQPQHF
.	TRBV11-2	.	TRBJ1-1	TGTGCCAGCAGCTTCCGGGGACAGAACACTGAAGCTTTCTTT	CASSFRGQNTEAFF
TRBD2	TRBV9	.	TRBJ2-3	TGTGCCAGCAGCTCAGGACTAGCAGCAGATACGCAGTATTTT	CASSSGLAADTQYF
.	TRBV30	few	TRBJ2-7	TGTGCCTGGGCAGACTCCTACGAGCAGTACTTC	CAWADSYEQYF
.	TRBV5-1	.	TRBJ1-2	TGCGCCAGCAGACAAATAATGGAGTCCTATGGCTACACCTTC	CASRQIMESYGYTF
TRBD1	TRBV2	.	TRBJ1-5	TGTGCCAGCAGTGAAGGTGGCAGGGGGCGGGAACAGCCCCAGCATTTT	CASSEGGRGREQPQHF
.	TRBV2	.	TRBJ1-2	TGTGCCAGTCACCCCACGGGGGTCGTATACTATGGCTACACCTTC	CASHPTGVVYYGYTF
.	TRBV5-1	.	TRBJ1-3	TGCGCCAGCAGCCGGACAGAGCCGGGAAACACCATATATTTT	CASSRTEPGNTIYF
TRBD1	TRBV6-5	once	TRBJ2-7	TGTGCCAGCAGTTCAGGACAGGGCGCGCAGTACTTC	CASSSGQGAQYF
TRBD1	TRBV27	once	TRBJ2-5	TGTGCCAGCAGTCCGGACAGGGTCATGGAAGAGACCCAGTACTTC	CASSPDRVMEETQYF
.	TRBV5-1	.	TRBJ1-2	TGCGCCAGCAGCTCAGACAACGCCTATGGCTACACCTTC	CASSSDNAYGYTF
TRBD1	TRBV27	.	TRBJ2-5	TGTGCCAGCGCGTGGACAGGCCGGGGAGAGACCCAGTACTTC	CASAWTGRGETQYF
TRBD1	TRBV29-1	.	TRBJ1-2	TGCAGCGTTGAAACGGATAACAGGGGGCGCAGTTATGGCTACACCTTC	CSVETDNRGRSYGYTF
.	TRBV27	.	TRBJ2-7	TGTGCCAGCAGTCCGACGGGACACAGCTCCTACGAGCAGTACTTC	CASSPTGHSSYEQYF
TRBD2	TRBV4-1	once	TRBJ2-2	TGCGCCAGCAGCCGCCAGACCAGCGGGGGGGGCACCGGGGAGCTGTTTTTT	CASSRQTSGGGTGELFF
.	TRBV5-1	.	TRBJ1-3	TGCGCCAGCAGCTTGGAGAAAGCCTCTGGAAACACCATATATTTT	CASSLEKASGNTIYF
.	TRBV7-2	.	TRBJ1-1	TGTGCCAGCAGCTTGAGGGGGGGGAGCACTGAAGCTTTCTTT	CASSLRGGSTEAFF
.	TRBV5-1	.	TRBJ1-3	TGCGCCAGCAGCCCCAACCTCGGGACACCAAGCTCTGGAAACACCATATATTTT	CASSPNLGTPSSGNTIYF
TRBD1	TRBV5-4	.	TRBJ1-1	TGTGCCAGCAGCGACAAAACAGGGGCAGACGCTGAAGCTTTCTTT	CASSDKTGADAEAFF
.	TRBV19	.	TRBJ2-3	TGTGCCAGTAGAGAGGCAGGGCTAAATACGCAGTATTTT	CASREAGLNTQYF
.	TRBV12-3/TRBV12-4	.	TRBJ2-7	TGTGCCAGCAGTTTTAAAGCGCCCTACGAGCAGTACTTC	CASSFKAPYEQYF
.	TRBV5-5	.	TRBJ2-3	TGTGCCAGCAGCTTGGATGCAGGGGGGAGCACAGATACGCAGTATTTT	CASSLDAGGSTDTQYF
.	TRBV14	.	TRBJ1-2	TGTGCCAGCAGCCAAGCCCCCATTGGCTACACCTTC	CASSQAPIGYTF
.	TRBV28	.	TRBJ1-2	TGTGCCAGCACCCCTCGGACGGGAGGCTACACCTTC	CASTPRTGGYTF
.	TRBV7-2	few	TRBJ2-2	TGTGCCAGCAGCTTAGGATCGGGGGCGAACACCGGGGAGCTGTTTTTT	CASSLGSGANTGELFF
TRBD1	TRBV30	.	TRBJ1-2	TGTGCCTGGAGGACAGGGGAATTCAATGGCTACACCTTC	CAWRTGEFNGYTF